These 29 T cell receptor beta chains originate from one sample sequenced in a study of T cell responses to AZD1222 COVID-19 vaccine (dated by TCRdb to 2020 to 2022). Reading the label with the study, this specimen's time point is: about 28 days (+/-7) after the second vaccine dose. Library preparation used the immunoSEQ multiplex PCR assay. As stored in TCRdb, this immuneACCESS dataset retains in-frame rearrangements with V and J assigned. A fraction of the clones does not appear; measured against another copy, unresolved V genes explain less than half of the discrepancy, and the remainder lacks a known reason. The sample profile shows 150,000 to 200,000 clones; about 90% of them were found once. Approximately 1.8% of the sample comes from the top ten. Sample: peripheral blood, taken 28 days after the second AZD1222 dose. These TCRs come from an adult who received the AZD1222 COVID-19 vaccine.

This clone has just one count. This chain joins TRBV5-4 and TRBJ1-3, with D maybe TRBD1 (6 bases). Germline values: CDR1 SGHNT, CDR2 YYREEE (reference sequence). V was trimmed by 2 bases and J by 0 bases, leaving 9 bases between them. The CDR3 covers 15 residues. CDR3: CASSLGGYSGNTIYF. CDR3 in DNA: TGTGCCAGCAGCTTAGGGGGGTACTCTGGAAACACCATATATTTT.

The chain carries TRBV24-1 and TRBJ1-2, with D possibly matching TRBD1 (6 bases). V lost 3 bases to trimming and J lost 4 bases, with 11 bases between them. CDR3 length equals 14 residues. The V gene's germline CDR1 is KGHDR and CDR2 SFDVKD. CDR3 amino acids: CATSDPTGSYGYTF. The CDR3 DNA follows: TGTGCCACCAGTGATCCGACAGGATCCTATGGCTACACCTTC.

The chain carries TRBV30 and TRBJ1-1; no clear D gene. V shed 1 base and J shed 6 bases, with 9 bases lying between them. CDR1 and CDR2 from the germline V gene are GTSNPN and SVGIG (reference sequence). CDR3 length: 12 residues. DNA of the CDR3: TGTGCCTGGAGTGGTTTCCGGGCTGAAGCTTTCTTT. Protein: CAWSGFRAEAFF.

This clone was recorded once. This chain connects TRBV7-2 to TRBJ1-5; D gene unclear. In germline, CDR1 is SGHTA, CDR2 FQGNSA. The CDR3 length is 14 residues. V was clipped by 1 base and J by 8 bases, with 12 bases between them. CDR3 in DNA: TGTGCCAGCAGCTTAGTTGGTCGGAGGGAGCCCCAGCATTTT. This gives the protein CASSLVGRREPQHF.

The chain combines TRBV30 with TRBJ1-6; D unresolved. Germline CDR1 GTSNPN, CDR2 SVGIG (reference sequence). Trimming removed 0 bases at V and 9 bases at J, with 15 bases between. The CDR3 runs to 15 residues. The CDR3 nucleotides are TGTGCCTGGAGTGTTCCAGGTCTCGGGTCTTCACCCCTCCACTTT. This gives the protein CAWSVPGLGSSPLHF.

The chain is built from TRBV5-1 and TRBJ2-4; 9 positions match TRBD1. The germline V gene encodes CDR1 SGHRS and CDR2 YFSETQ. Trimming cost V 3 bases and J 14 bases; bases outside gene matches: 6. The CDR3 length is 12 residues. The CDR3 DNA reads TGCGCCAGCAGCTCGGACAGGGGAGGAGAGTACTTC. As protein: CASSSDRGGEYF.

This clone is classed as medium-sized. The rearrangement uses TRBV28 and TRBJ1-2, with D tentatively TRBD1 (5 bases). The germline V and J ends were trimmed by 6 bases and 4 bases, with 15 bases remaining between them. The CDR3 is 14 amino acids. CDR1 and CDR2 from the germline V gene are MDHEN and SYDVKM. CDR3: CASSKTGTVYGYTF. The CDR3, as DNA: TGTGCCAGCAGCAAGACCGGGACGGTCTATGGCTACACCTTC.

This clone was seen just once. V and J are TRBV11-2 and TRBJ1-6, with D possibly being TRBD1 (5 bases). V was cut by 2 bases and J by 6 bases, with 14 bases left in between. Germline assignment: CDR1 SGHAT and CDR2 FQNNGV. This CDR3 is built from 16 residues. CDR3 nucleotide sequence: TGTGCCAGCAGCTTACGGGCCAGGGTGGTTAATTCACCCCTCCACTTT. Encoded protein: CASSLRARVVNSPLHF.

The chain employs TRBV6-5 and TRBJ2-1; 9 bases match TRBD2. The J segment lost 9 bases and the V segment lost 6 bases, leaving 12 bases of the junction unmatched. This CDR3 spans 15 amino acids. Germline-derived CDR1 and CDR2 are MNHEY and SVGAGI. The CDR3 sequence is CASSKGLAGVFEQFF. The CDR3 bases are TGTGCCAGCAGCAAAGGGTTAGCGGGGGTTTTTGAGCAGTTCTTC.

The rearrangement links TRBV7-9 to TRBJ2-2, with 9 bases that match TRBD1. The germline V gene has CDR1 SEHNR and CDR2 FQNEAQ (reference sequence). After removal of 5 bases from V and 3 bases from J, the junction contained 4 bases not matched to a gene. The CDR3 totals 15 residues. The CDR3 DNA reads TGTGCCAGCAGCGGGGGACAGGGTGACACCGGGGAGCTGTTTTTT. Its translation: CASSGGQGDTGELFF.

DNA for the CDR3: TGTGCCAGCAGCTTAGAACAGGGAGGGCAGCCCCAGCATTTT. Its protein is CASSLEQGGQPQHF. The genes are TRBV7-2 and TRBJ1-5; D is perhaps TRBD1 (6 bases). Germline CDR1 SGHTA, CDR2 FQGNSA. The CDR3 length is 14 residues. The V gene lost 1 base and the J gene lost 7 bases, with 11 bases spanning the gap.

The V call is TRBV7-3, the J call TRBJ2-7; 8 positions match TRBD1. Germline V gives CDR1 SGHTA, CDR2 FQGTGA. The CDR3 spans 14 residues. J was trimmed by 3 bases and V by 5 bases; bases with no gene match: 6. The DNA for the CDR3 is TGTGCCAGCAGCCCCGGGGACAGGCTCTACGAGCAGTACTTC. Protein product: CASSPGDRLYEQYF.

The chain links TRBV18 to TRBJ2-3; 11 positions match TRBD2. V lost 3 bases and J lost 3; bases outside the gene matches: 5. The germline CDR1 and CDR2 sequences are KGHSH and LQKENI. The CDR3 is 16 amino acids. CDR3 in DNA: TGTGCCAGCTCACCCTCTGTAGCGGGAGGGACAGATACGCAGTATTTT. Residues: CASSPSVAGGTDTQYF.

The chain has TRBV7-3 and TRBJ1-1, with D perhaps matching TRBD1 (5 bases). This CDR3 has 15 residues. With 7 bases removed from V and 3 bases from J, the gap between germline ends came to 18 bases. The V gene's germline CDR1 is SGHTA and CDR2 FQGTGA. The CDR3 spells CASKSLQGGHTEAFF. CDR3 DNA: TGTGCCAGCAAGTCTCTCCAGGGAGGCCACACTGAAGCTTTCTTT.

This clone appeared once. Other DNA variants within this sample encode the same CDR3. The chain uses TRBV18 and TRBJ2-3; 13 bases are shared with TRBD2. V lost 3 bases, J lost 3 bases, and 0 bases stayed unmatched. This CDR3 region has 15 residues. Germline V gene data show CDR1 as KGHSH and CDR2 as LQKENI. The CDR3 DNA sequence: TGTGCCAGCTCACCGGGACTAGCGGGGACAGATACGCAGTATTTT. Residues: CASSPGLAGTDTQYF.

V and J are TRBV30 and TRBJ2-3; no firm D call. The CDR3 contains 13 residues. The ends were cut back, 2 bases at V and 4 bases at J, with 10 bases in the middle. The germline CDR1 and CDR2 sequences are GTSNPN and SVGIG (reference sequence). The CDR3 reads CAWSINSADTQYF. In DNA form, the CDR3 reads TGTGCCTGGAGTATAAACTCGGCAGATACGCAGTATTTT.

The CDR3 DNA reads TGTGCCAGCAGTTCCCTCCTCGTTAGAGCTGGCTACACCTTC. It codes for CASSSLLVRAGYTF. V gene TRBV28 combines with J gene TRBJ1-2; D remains ambiguous. V shed 4 bases and J shed 7 bases, with 16 bases lying between them. This CDR3 has 14 amino acids. Germline-derived CDR1 and CDR2 are MDHEN and SYDVKM.

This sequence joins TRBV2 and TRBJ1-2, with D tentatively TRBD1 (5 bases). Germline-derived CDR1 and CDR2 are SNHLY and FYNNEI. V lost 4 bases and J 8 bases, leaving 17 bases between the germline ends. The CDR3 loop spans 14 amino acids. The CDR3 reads CASSAVRDLRGYTF. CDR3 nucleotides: TGTGCCAGCAGTGCAGTCAGGGACCTTAGGGGCTACACCTTC.

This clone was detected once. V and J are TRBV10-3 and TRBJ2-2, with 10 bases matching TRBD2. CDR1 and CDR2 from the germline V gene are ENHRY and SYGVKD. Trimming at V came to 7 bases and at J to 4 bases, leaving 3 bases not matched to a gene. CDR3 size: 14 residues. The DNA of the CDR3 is TGTGCCATCACGGCTAGCGGGAGCACCGGGGAGCTGTTTTTT. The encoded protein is CAITASGSTGELFF.

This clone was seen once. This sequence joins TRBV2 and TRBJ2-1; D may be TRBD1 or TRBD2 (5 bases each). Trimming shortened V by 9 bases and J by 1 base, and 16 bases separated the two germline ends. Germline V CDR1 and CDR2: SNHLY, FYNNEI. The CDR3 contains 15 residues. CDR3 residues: CASQRGERSYNEQFF. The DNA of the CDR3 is TGTGCCAGTCAACGGGGCGAACGTTCCTACAATGAGCAGTTCTTC.

CDR3: CASSPQGLAGRGAQYF. The CDR3 bases are TGTGCCAGCAGCCCCCAAGGACTAGCGGGGCGGGGGGCCCAGTACTTC. This chain uses TRBV7-7 with TRBJ2-5; 12 bases fit TRBD2. Germline loops: CDR1 SSHAT, CDR2 FNYEAQ (reference sequence). Losses at the gene ends were 5 bases for V and 9 bases for J; bases not matched to a gene: 13. The CDR3 is 16 residues long.

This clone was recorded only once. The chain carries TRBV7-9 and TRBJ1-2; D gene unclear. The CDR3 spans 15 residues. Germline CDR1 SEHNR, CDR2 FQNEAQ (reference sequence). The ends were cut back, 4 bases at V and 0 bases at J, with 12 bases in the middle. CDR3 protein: CASSSTTNPNYGYTF. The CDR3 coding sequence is TGTGCCAGCAGCTCGACGACAAACCCTAACTATGGCTACACCTTC.

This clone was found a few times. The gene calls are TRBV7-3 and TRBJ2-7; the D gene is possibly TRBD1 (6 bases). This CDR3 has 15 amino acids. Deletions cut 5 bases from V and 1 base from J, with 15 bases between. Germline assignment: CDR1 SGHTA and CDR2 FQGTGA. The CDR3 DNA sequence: TGTGCCAGCAGCCAGGACAGCACAAGTTCCTACGAGCAGTACTTC. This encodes CASSQDSTSSYEQYF.

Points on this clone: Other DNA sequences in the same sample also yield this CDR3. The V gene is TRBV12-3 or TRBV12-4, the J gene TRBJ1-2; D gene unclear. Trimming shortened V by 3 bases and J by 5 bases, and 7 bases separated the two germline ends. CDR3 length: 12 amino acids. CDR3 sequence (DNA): TGTGCCAGCAGTTTTTCGGGGTATGGCTACACCTTC. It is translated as CASSFSGYGYTF.

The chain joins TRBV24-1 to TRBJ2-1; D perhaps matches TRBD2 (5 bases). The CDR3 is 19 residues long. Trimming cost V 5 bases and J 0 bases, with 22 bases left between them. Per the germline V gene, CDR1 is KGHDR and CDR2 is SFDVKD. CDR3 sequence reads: CATSVRDQQYRSSYNEQFF. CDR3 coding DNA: TGTGCCACCAGTGTACGGGATCAACAGTATCGAAGCTCCTACAATGAGCAGTTCTTC.

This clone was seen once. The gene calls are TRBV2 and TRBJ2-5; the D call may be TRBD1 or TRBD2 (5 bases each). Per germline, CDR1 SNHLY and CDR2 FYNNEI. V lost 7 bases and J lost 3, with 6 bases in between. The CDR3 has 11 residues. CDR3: CASMGEETQYF. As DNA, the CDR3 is TGTGCCAGCATGGGGGAAGAGACCCAGTACTTC.

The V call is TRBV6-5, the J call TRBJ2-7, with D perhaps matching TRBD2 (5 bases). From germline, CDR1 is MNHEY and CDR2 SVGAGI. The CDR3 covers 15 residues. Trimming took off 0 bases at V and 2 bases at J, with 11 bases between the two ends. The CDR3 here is CASSYSTFGAYEQYF. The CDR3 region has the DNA TGTGCCAGCAGTTACTCGACCTTCGGGGCCTACGAGCAGTACTTC.

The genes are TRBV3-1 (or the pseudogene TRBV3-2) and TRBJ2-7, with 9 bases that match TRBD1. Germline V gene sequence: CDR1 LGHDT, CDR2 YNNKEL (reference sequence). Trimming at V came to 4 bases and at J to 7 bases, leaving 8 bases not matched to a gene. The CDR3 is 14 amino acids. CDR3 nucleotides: TGTGCCAGCAGCCCCAAAGGACAGGGGAGGGAGCAGTACTTC. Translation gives CASSPKGQGREQYF.

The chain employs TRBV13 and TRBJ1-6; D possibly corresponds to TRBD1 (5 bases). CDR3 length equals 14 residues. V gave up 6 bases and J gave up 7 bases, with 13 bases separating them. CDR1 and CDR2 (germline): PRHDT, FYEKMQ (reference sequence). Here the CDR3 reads CASREGLTNSPLHF. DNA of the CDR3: TGTGCCAGCAGGGAGGGGCTTACGAATTCACCCCTCCACTTT.